This T cell receptor (beta chain) came from a study of T cells after yellow fever vaccination. General study results and limits: FACS-sorted repertoires might harbor abundant contaminating clonotypes from the bulk population.

TCRdb reprocessed the 5' RACE reads via MiXCR and lists one record per CDR3 protein. The sample lists some 290,000 distinct CDR3 sequences; roughly 10% were seen once. There are 15 residues in the CDR3. Trimming cost V 2 bases and J 2 bases, with 8 bases left between them. CDR1 SGHRS and CDR2 YFSETQ come from the germline V gene. This clonotype has a handful of counts. Its antigen remains unknown. Sample: CD4+ T cells sorted from PBMCs, taken 45 days after the yellow fever booster vaccination. The receptor was derived from a man younger than 35 who received the YFV17D yellow fever vaccine. This chain joins TRBV5-1 and TRBJ2-6; a weak D match, TRBD2 (5 bases). The chain's CDR3 is CASSFRDPGANVLTF. The CDR3 DNA reads TGCGCCAGCAGCTTCCGGGATCCTGGGGCCAACGTCCTGACTTTC.